The 5 T cell receptor beta chains reported below all come from one sample, sequenced in a study of T-cell memory formation after mild COVID-19 (dated by TCRdb to the early 2020s). To prepare the library, 5' RACE was applied. The reads were generated on an Illumina NovaSeq 6000. Using fastp trimming at Q25 and MiXCR clonotype assembly, TCRdb reanalyzed the public sequencing data and kept in-frame beta chains. Identical CDR3 proteins give one entry, which carries the most common genes and DNA. Across this sample there are around 530,000 distinct CDR3 sequences, with roughly 22% seen only once. The ten largest clones capture roughly 9.1% of the sample. The sequencing sample was made of PBMCs or a T cell subset sorted from them (not recorded which). These receptors were obtained from an adult woman who had mild COVID-19 (a few samples of this study predate the infection). The sample titles of this study are shuffled in the database, so cell type and time point are left out; the donor was told from shared clones.

A few counts support this clonotype. The chain couples TRBV4-3 to TRBJ2-7, with 10 bases matching TRBD2. V lost 3 bases and J lost 7; bases outside the gene matches: 15. The CDR3 has 17 amino acids. In germline, CDR1 is LGHNA, CDR2 YSLEER. The CDR3 DNA reads TGCGCCAGCAGCCAGCGGCGTACTAGCGGGACCTTAGGGGAGCAGTACTTC. It yields the protein CASSQRRTSGTLGEQYF.

The V and J genes are TRBV9 and TRBJ1-3, with 7 bases identical to TRBD1. The CDR3 spans 15 residues. Per the germline V gene, CDR1 is SGDLS and CDR2 is YYNGEE. V was clipped by 3 bases and J by 1 base; unmatched bases: 4. CDR3 sequence reads: CASSGQTGSGNTIYF. The CDR3 DNA reads TGTGCCAGCAGCGGACAGACAGGGTCTGGAAACACCATATATTTT.

This clonotype occurred a few times. The J gene is TRBJ1-1, the V gene TRBV20-1, with D perhaps TRBD1 (6 bases). The V end was cut by 0 bases, the J end by 5 bases, with 19 bases between. CDR3 length: 16 residues. In germline, CDR1 is DFQATT, CDR2 SNEGSKA (reference sequence). The CDR3 is CSARDFTTGSLTEAFF. As DNA, the CDR3 is TGCAGTGCTAGAGATTTTACAACAGGGTCTCTTACTGAAGCTTTCTTT.

The V and J genes are TRBV7-9 and TRBJ2-6; D call uncertain. CDR1 is SEHNR and CDR2 is FQNEAQ in the germline V gene (reference sequence). The V end was cut by 7 bases, the J end by 0 bases, with 7 bases between. The CDR3 totals 14 residues. The chain's CDR3 is CASTPSSGANVLTF. CDR3 nucleotide sequence: TGTGCCAGCACTCCCAGCTCTGGGGCCAACGTCCTGACTTTC.

This clonotype was recorded a few times. The chain recombines TRBV6-6 with TRBJ1-5; TRBD1 matches 7 bases. The V gene end was trimmed by 5 bases and the J gene end by 2 bases; junction bases not matched to a gene: 6. The CDR3 runs 15 residues. From germline, CDR1 is MNHNY and CDR2 SVGAGI (reference sequence). CDR3 sequence (DNA): TGTGCCAGCAGTGACAGGGTTATTGGCAATCAGCCCCAGCATTTT. Residues: CASSDRVIGNQPQHF.